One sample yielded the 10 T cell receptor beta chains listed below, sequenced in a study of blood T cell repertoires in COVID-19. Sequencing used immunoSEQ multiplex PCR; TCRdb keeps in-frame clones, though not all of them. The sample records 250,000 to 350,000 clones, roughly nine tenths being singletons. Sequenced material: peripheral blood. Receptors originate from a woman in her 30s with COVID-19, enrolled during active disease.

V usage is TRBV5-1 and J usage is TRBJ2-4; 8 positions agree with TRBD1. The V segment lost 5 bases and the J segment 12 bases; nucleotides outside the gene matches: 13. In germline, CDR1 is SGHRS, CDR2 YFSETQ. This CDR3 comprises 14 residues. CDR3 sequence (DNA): TGCGCCAGCAGGCAGACAGGGGACGCCCAACATCAGTACTTC. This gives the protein CASRQTGDAQHQYF.

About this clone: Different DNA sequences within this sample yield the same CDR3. This CDR3 is CASSDRGPYEQYF. The CDR3 DNA follows: TGTGCCAGCAGTGACAGGGGGCCCTACGAGCAGTACTTC. The chain carries TRBV27 and TRBJ2-7, with 10 bases matching TRBD1. Germline V gene data show CDR1 as MNHEY and CDR2 as SMNVEV (reference sequence). This CDR3 has 13 residues. J was trimmed by 2 bases and V by 5 bases; bases with no gene match: 0.

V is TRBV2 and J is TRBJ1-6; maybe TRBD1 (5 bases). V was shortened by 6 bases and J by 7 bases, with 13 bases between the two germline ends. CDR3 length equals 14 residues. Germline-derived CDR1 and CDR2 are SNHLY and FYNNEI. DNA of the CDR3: TGTGCCAGCAGCCCGGAGCAGGGAAATTCACCCCTCCACTTT. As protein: CASSPEQGNSPLHF.

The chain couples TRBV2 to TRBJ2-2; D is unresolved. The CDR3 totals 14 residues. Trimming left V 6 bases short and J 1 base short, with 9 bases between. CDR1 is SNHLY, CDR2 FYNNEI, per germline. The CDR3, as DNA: TGTGCCAGCAGCCGACTGATGAACACCGGGGAGCTGTTTTTT. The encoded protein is CASSRLMNTGELFF.

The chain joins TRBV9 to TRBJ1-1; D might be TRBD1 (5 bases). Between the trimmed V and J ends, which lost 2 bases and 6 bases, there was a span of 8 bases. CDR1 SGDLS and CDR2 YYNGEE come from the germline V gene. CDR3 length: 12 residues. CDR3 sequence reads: CASSVWGSEAFF. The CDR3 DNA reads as TGTGCCAGCAGCGTCTGGGGCTCTGAAGCTTTCTTT.

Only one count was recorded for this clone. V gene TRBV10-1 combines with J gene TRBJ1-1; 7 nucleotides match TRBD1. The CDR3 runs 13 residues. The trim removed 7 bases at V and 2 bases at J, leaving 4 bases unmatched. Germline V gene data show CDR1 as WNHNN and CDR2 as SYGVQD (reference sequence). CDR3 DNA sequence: TGCGCCAGCACCAGGGGGGCAAACACTGAAGCTTTCTTT. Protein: CASTRGANTEAFF.

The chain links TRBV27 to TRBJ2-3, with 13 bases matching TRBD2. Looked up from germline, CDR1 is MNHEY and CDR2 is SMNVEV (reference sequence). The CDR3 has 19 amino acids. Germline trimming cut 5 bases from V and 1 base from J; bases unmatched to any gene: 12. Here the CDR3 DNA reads TGTGCCAGCAGTCGCCTACTAGCGGGAGGGCCTGGGGGCACAGATACGCAGTATTTT. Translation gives CASSRLLAGGPGGTDTQYF.

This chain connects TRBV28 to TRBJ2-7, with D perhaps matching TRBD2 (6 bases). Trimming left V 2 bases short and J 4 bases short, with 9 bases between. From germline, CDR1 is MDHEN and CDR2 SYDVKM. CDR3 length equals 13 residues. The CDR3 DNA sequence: TGTGCCAGCAGTTTAGGGGGGACGTACGAGCAGTACTTC. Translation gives CASSLGGTYEQYF.

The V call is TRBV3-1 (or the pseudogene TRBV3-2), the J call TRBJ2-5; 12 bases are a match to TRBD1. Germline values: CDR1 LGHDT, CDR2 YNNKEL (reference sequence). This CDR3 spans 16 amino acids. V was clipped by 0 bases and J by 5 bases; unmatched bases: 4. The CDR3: CASSQEGQGAEETQYF. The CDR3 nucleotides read TGTGCCAGCAGCCAAGAGGGACAGGGGGCTGAGGAGACCCAGTACTTC.

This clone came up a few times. As DNA, the CDR3 is TGTGCCAGTAGTATAGAGGGCAGTTCCTACGAGCAGTACTTC. Amino acids: CASSIEGSSYEQYF. The chain uses TRBV19 and TRBJ2-7; D not resolved. V was shortened by 0 bases and J by 1 base, with 7 bases between the two germline ends. The CDR3 extends over 14 amino acids. The germline V gene encodes CDR1 LNHDA and CDR2 SQIVND (reference sequence).